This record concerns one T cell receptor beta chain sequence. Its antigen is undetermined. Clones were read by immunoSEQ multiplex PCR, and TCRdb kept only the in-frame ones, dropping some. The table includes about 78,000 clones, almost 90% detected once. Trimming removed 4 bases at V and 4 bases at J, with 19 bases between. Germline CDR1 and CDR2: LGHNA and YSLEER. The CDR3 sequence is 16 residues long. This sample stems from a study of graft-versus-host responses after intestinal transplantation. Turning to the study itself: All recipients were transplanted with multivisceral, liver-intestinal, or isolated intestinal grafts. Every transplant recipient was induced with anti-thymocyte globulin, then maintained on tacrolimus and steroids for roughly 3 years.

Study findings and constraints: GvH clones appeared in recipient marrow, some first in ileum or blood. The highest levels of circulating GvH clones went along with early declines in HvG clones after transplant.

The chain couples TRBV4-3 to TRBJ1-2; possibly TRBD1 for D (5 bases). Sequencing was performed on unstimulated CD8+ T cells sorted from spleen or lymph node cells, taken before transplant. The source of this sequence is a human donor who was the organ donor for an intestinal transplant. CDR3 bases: TGCGCCAGCAGCCCAGCCCAGGGCTCCTTAAGCTATGGCTACACCTTC. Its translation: CASSPAQGSLSYGYTF.